These 15 T cell receptor beta chains originate from one sample sequenced in a study of T cell clonality in common variable immunodeficiency. Notes on the study in general: In common variable immunodeficiency, TCR beta chains reportedly carried fewer deletions and N-nucleotide insertions.

Their cognate antigens are unknown. Measured with immunoSEQ multiplex PCR; TCRdb has only the in-frame clones, and not every one. The specimen gives about 28,000 clones without singletons; the ten biggest hold around 3.3%. Sequenced material: peripheral blood mononuclear cells. Receptors originate from a human donor with common variable immunodeficiency.

Comments on this clone: The read falls 3 residues short of the CDR3 end, and the missing part is taken from the germline J gene. J is TRBJ2-1 and V is TRBV2, with D unclear. Germline lookup yields CDR1 SNHLY and CDR2 FYNNEI. The ends were cut back, 7 bases at V and 3 bases at J, with 10 bases in the middle. The CDR3 totals 13 residues. CDR3 DNA (partial): TGTGCCAGCAACAAGCAGGACTACAATGAG. Translating it yields CASNKQDYNE. The CDR3 as a whole reads CASNKQDYNEQFF.

Notes on this clone: Coverage ceases 3 residues before the CDR3 finishes, and the germline J gene fills in the end. The gene calls are TRBV2 and TRBJ1-6; possibly TRBD1 for D (5 bases). CDR1 SNHLY and CDR2 FYNNEI come from the germline V gene. Trimming left V 6 bases short and J 9 bases short, with 9 bases between. The CDR3 has 12 residues. Here the CDR3 reads CASSGGGSPLHF. CDR3 DNA, as far as it was read: TGTGCCAGCAGCGGGGGGGGTTCACCC.

This clone was detected only a few times. Coverage ceases 3 residues before the CDR3 finishes, and the germline J gene fills in the end. V gene TRBV30 combines with J gene TRBJ1-6, with a tentative D call TRBD1 (5 bases). The CDR3 contains 13 residues. Germline loops: CDR1 GTSNPN, CDR2 SVGIG (reference sequence). Deletions cut 3 bases from V and 7 bases from J, with 10 bases between. The CDR3 sequence: CAWRTVGNSPLHF. CDR3 DNA, as far as it was read: TGTGCCTGGAGGACAGTAGGCAATTCACCC. The entire variable domain, with the rest obtained from reference TRBV30 and TRBJ1-6, is as follows: SQTIHQWPATLVQPVGSPLSLECTVEGTSNPNLYWYRQAAGRGLQLLFYSVGIGQISSEVPQNLSASRPQDRQFILSSKKLLLSDSGFYLCAWRTVGNSPLHFGNGTRLTVT.

This clone was seen many times. The CDR3 end lies 3 residues beyond the end of the read and is filled in from the germline J gene. The gene calls are TRBV6-2 or TRBV6-3 and TRBJ2-5, with D tentatively TRBD1 (6 bases). The germline V gene has CDR1 MNHEY and CDR2 SVGEGT. V lost 8 bases and J 2 bases, leaving 12 bases between the germline ends. The CDR3 runs 13 residues. The CDR3 DNA, read in part, is TGTGCCAGCTCGCAGGGGCGTCAAGAGACC. It is translated as CASSQGRQET. The entire CDR3 protein reads CASSQGRQETQYF.

About this clone: Read coverage stops 3 residues before the CDR3 terminus; the germline J gene supplies the remainder. The rearrangement uses TRBV7-9 and TRBJ2-3; tentative D call: TRBD2 (5 bases). The V gene's germline CDR1 is SEHNR and CDR2 FQNEAQ (reference sequence). V lost 5 bases, J lost 2 bases, and 5 bases lay in between. The CDR3 sequence is 12 residues long. CDR3 DNA, as far as it was read: TGTGCCAGCAGCGACTACACAGATACG. As protein: CASSDYTDT. Given in full, the CDR3 is CASSDYTDTQYF.

Notes on this clone: The read comes to an end 3 residues before the CDR3 does, leaving the germline J gene to fill in the end. J is TRBJ2-3 and V is TRBV19; 7 nucleotides match TRBD1. This CDR3 is built from 15 residues. V shed 4 bases, J shed 2 bases, and the junction held 6 bases outside the gene matches. Looked up from germline, CDR1 is LNHDA and CDR2 is SQIVND (reference sequence). This chain's CDR3 is CASSTRGQTTDTQYF. The CDR3 bases that were read are TGTGCCAGTAGTACTCGGGGACAGACCACAGATACG.

Notes on this clone: Read sequence stops 3 residues before the CDR3 end, and the germline J gene provides the missing end. This sequence joins TRBV5-5 and TRBJ2-7; 8 bases are a match to TRBD1. Germline CDR1 is SGHKS and CDR2 is YYEKEE (reference sequence). The CDR3 has 15 amino acids. V was clipped by 1 base and J by 3 bases; unmatched bases: 6. The sequenced part of the CDR3 DNA is TGTGCCAGCAGCTTGAGGATCGGGACAGGCTACGAG. Protein sequence: CASSLRIGTGYE. The whole CDR3 protein reads CASSLRIGTGYEQYF.

This clone was found many times. The read is 3 residues too short to cover the CDR3 end, so that end is filled in from the germline J gene. The rearrangement joins TRBV5-1 to TRBJ2-1; D is undetermined. Germline-derived CDR1 and CDR2 are SGHRS and YFSETQ. This CDR3 has 12 residues. V was shortened by 0 bases and J by 8 bases, with 6 bases between the two germline ends. The CDR3 bases that were read are TGCGCCAGCAGCTTGGACGGGTATGAG. Protein product: CASSLDGYE. The full CDR3 reads CASSLDGYEQFF.

This clone was observed a few times. The DNA ends 3 residues before the CDR3 does, and the rest of the CDR3 is filled in from the germline J gene. The V and J genes are TRBV7-6 and TRBJ2-6, with 9 bases that match TRBD1. This CDR3 region has 18 residues. The germline V gene encodes CDR1 SGHVS and CDR2 FNYEAQ. V was pared by 1 base and J by 1 base, with 5 bases of the junction left unmatched. CDR3 sequence: CASSLEAGTGSGANVLTF. The sequenced CDR3 bases are TGTGCCAGCAGCTTAGAAGCCGGGACAGGGTCTGGGGCCAACGTC. Complete variable domain (other parts from reference TRBV7-6 and TRBJ2-6): GAGVSQSPRYKVTKRGQDVALRCDPISGHVSLYWYRQALGQGPEFLTYFNYEAQQDKSGLPNDRFSAERPEGSISTLTIQRTEQRDSAMYRCASSLEAGTGSGANVLTFGAGSRLTVL.

This clone was detected a few times. The CDR3 end falls 3 residues outside the read, so it is completed with the germline J gene. The chain couples TRBV7-8 to TRBJ2-7, with D perhaps matching TRBD1 (6 bases). The germline V and J ends were trimmed by 4 bases and 2 bases, with 12 bases remaining between them. Germline loops: CDR1 SGHVS, CDR2 FQNEAQ. The length of the CDR3 is 14 residues. This CDR3 is CASSSRTATYEQYF. The CDR3 DNA, read in part, is TGTGCCAGCAGCTCTCGGACAGCCACCTACGAG.

This clone has more than one count but fewer than ten. The read stops 3 residues short of the end of the CDR3; the missing end is completed from the germline J gene. This chain uses TRBV2 with TRBJ2-7, with D perhaps matching TRBD2 (5 bases). The CDR3 loop spans 14 amino acids. The V end was cut by 8 bases, the J end by 3 bases, with 17 bases between. The V gene's germline CDR1 is SNHLY and CDR2 FYNNEI. CDR3 bases read: TGTGCCAGCCGGCGGGCAGGTTCCATCTACGAG. The encoded protein is CASRRAGSIYE. The full CDR3 protein reads CASRRAGSIYEQYF.

Details on this clone: Coverage ceases 3 residues before the CDR3 finishes, and the germline J gene fills in the end. This rearrangement joins TRBV19 to TRBJ1-2, with TRBD1 matching over 11 bases. The CDR3 length is 16 residues. Germline loops: CDR1 LNHDA, CDR2 SQIVND (reference sequence). V dropped 6 bases and J dropped 5; count of bases not matched to a gene: 11. The covered CDR3 bases are TGTGCCAGTAGCCGTACTTCGGGACAGGGGGGTTATGGC. Protein sequence: CASSRTSGQGGYG. In full, the CDR3 is CASSRTSGQGGYGYTF.

In its sample, this clone was seen a few times. Incomplete CDR3 DNA: TGTGCCAGCTCCTGGACAGAGCACACAGATACG. Protein: CASSWTEHTDT. The whole CDR3 region reads CASSWTEHTDTQYF. This rearrangement joins TRBV18 to TRBJ2-3; tentative D call: TRBD1 (6 bases). The read is 3 residues too short to cover the CDR3 end, so that end is filled in from the germline J gene. Germline V CDR1 and CDR2: KGHSH, LQKENI. This CDR3 region has 14 residues. V shed 6 bases and J shed 2 bases, with 12 bases lying between them.

Comments on this clone: Read data end 3 residues before the CDR3 end; the end is taken from the germline J gene. The gene calls are TRBV7-2 and TRBJ1-5; tentatively, D is TRBD1 (6 bases). The CDR3 has 14 residues. In germline, CDR1 is SGHTA, CDR2 FQGNSA. V was clipped by 3 bases and J by 6 bases, with 12 bases between them. The CDR3 sequence: CASSLGGQLQPQHF. Incomplete CDR3 DNA: TGTGCCAGCAGCTTGGGAGGACAGCTTCAGCCC. The full variable domain, in which reference TRBV7-2 and TRBJ1-5 provide the parts outside the CDR3, is GAGVSQSPSNKVTEKGKDVELRCDPISGHTALYWYRQSLGQGLEFLIYFQGNSAPDKSGLPSDRFSAERTGGSVSTLTIQRTQQEDSAVYLCASSLGGQLQPQHFGDGTRLSIL.

This clone was seen a handful of times. The CDR3 end lies 3 residues beyond the end of the read and is filled in from the germline J gene. This rearrangement joins TRBV5-5 to TRBJ1-1, with TRBD1 matching 7 bases. The CDR3 extends over 14 amino acids. V lost 3 bases and J lost 6; bases outside the gene matches: 8. CDR1 is SGHKS, CDR2 YYEKEE, per germline (reference sequence). Incomplete CDR3 DNA: TGTGCCAGCAGCTCGGACAGGCCCAAGCCTGAA. Its translation: CASSSDRPKPE. The full CDR3 protein reads CASSSDRPKPEAFF. Full variable domain (outside the CDR3, taken from reference TRBV5-5 and TRBJ1-1): DAGVTQSPTHLIKTRGQQVTLRCSPISGHKSVSWYQQVLGQGPQFIFQYYEKEERGRGNFPDRFSARQFPNYSSELNVNALLLGDSALYLCASSSDRPKPEAFFGQGTRLTVV.